This T cell receptor (beta chain) was captured in a study of OX40 agonist ivuxolimab in advanced cancers. Turning to the study itself: With ivuxolimab, an agonistic anti-OX40 (CD134) antibody, patients were treated. Participants could have had prior anti-PD-1, anti-PD-L1 or anti-CTLA-4 therapy, and approximately 37% had some.

General study findings and limits: Averaging showed that CD8+ T cells had more expanded clones than CD4+ did. In a subset of nonresponders, normalized T-cell clonal expansion was also low.

Concerning this clone: Its target is not known.

Assay used: immunoSEQ multiplex PCR; TCRdb lists only in-frame clones, some missing. This table has 45,000 to 55,000 clones, around nine tenths appearing once. The sample consisted of CD4+ or CD8+ T cells sorted from blood, taken in a trial of the OX40 agonist ivuxolimab. The clonotype was recovered from an adult with an advanced solid tumor such as melanoma, head and neck, liver or kidney cancer.

The CDR3 DNA is TGCGCCAGCAGCCAAGGCGGGGAGCTGTTTTTT. It encodes CASSQGGELFF. The J gene is TRBJ2-2, the V gene TRBV4-3; D gene unclear. The CDR3 consists of 11 residues. Germline assignment: CDR1 LGHNA and CDR2 YSLEER. V was cut by 1 base and J by 7 bases, with 1 base left in between.